The rows below give T cell receptor beta chains drawn from one sample of a study of blood T cell repertoires in COVID-19. Clones were sequenced by immunoSEQ multiplex PCR, and TCRdb holds only the in-frame ones, with some missing. The sample has over 150,000 clones, 91% seen once. Specimen: peripheral blood. The receptors originated from a man in his fifties with acute or convalescent COVID-19. Each CDR3 is given with its conserved first and last residue. D genes are given only for firm matches.

V gene: TRBV7-2
D gene: -
J gene: TRBJ1-5
CDR3 protein: CASSLQLTNQPQHF
CDR3 DNA: TGTGCCAGCAGCCTACAGCTCACCAATCAGCCCCAGCATTTT

V gene: TRBV18
D gene: -
J gene: TRBJ2-1
CDR3 protein: CASSPPRDSLGNEQFF
CDR3 DNA: TGTGCCAGCTCACCGCCCCGGGACTCCCTCGGGAATGAGCAGTTCTTC

V gene: TRBV9
D gene: TRBD1
J gene: TRBJ1-2
CDR3 protein: CASSPGQGRDYGYTF
CDR3 DNA: TGTGCCAGCAGTCCGGGACAGGGTAGAGACTATGGCTACACCTTC

V gene: TRBV7-9
D gene: TRBD1
J gene: TRBJ1-4
CDR3 protein: CASRQGSVDEKLFF
CDR3 DNA: TGTGCCAGCAGACAGGGGTCGGTAGATGAAAAACTGTTTTTT

V gene: TRBV5-5
D gene: -
J gene: TRBJ1-3
CDR3 protein: CASSADTTSGNTIYF
CDR3 DNA: TGTGCCAGCAGCGCCGACACGACCTCTGGAAACACCATATATTTT

V gene: TRBV10-3
D gene: -
J gene: TRBJ1-6
CDR3 protein: CAISDRDSPLHF
CDR3 DNA: TGTGCCATCAGTGACCGGGATTCACCCCTCCACTTT

V gene: TRBV28
D gene: TRBD1
J gene: TRBJ1-2
CDR3 protein: CASRVETGVGYTF
CDR3 DNA: TGTGCCAGCAGAGTAGAGACAGGGGTTGGCTACACCTTC

V gene: TRBV5-4
D gene: TRBD1
J gene: TRBJ2-7
CDR3 protein: CASSYRGATSYEQYF
CDR3 DNA: TGTGCCAGCAGCTACAGGGGTGCGACCTCCTACGAGCAGTACTTC

V gene: TRBV5-4
D gene: -
J gene: TRBJ1-2
CDR3 protein: CASSLDGFGYTF
CDR3 DNA: TGTGCCAGCAGCTTGGACGGTTTTGGCTACACCTTC

V gene: TRBV5-1
D gene: -
J gene: TRBJ2-2
CDR3 protein: CASSLAGTNTGELFF
CDR3 DNA: TGCGCCAGCAGCTTGGCTGGGACAAACACCGGGGAGCTGTTTTTT

V gene: TRBV4-1
D gene: TRBD2
J gene: TRBJ2-1
CDR3 protein: CASSGLAGYNEQFF
CDR3 DNA: TGCGCCAGCTCCGGACTAGCGGGATACAATGAGCAGTTCTTC

V gene: TRBV10-2
D gene: TRBD1
J gene: TRBJ1-2
CDR3 protein: CASRPGQGAGGYTF
CDR3 DNA: TGCGCCAGCAGACCAGGACAGGGGGCAGGGGGCTACACCTTC

V gene: TRBV5-1
D gene: -
J gene: TRBJ2-1
CDR3 protein: CASSLGEGAYNEQFF
CDR3 DNA: TGCGCCAGCAGCTTGGGGGAAGGGGCTTACAATGAGCAGTTCTTC

V gene: TRBV5-8
D gene: TRBD2
J gene: TRBJ2-1
CDR3 protein: CASSAGTSRNNEQFF
CDR3 DNA: TGTGCCAGCAGCGCCGGGACTAGCAGAAACAATGAGCAGTTCTTC

V gene: TRBV30
D gene: TRBD1
J gene: TRBJ1-1
CDR3 protein: CAWDPGQGYTEAFF
CDR3 DNA: TGTGCCTGGGACCCGGGACAGGGGTACACTGAAGCTTTCTTT

V gene: TRBV18
D gene: TRBD2
J gene: TRBJ2-1
CDR3 protein: CASSPEASGSFYNEQFF
CDR3 DNA: TGTGCCAGCTCACCAGAAGCTAGCGGGAGCTTTTACAATGAGCAGTTCTTC

V gene: TRBV27
D gene: -
J gene: TRBJ2-7
CDR3 protein: CASIDRAGGYEQYF
CDR3 DNA: TGTGCCAGCATTGACAGGGCCGGAGGGTACGAGCAGTACTTC

V gene: TRBV24-1
D gene: TRBD1
J gene: TRBJ2-2
CDR3 protein: CATSPTGETGELFF
CDR3 DNA: TGTGCCACCAGCCCGACAGGGGAAACCGGGGAGCTGTTTTTT

V gene: TRBV2
D gene: TRBD2
J gene: TRBJ2-5
CDR3 protein: CASEGTNYGAQYF
CDR3 DNA: TGTGCCAGCGAGGGGACTAACTACGGCGCCCAGTACTTC

V gene: TRBV27
D gene: -
J gene: TRBJ1-2
CDR3 protein: CASSLGTGSRGYTF
CDR3 DNA: TGTGCCAGCAGTTTAGGCACGGGGTCGAGGGGCTACACCTTC

V gene: TRBV5-4
D gene: TRBD1
J gene: TRBJ1-1
CDR3 protein: CASSSGGSNTEAFF
CDR3 DNA: TGTGCCAGCAGCTCAGGGGGTTCGAACACTGAAGCTTTCTTT

V gene: TRBV7-6
D gene: TRBD1
J gene: TRBJ1-5
CDR3 protein: CASSLDPTGVQPQHF
CDR3 DNA: TGTGCCAGCAGCTTAGACCCGACAGGGGTGCAGCCCCAGCATTTT

V gene: TRBV4-3
D gene: TRBD1
J gene: TRBJ1-2
CDR3 protein: CASSQAGTGDGYTF
CDR3 DNA: TGCGCCAGCAGCCAAGCCGGGACAGGGGATGGCTACACCTTC

V gene: TRBV5-8
D gene: TRBD2
J gene: TRBJ2-2
CDR3 protein: CATRLAEVTGELFF
CDR3 DNA: TGTGCCACCAGACTAGCGGAGGTCACAGGGGAGCTGTTTTTT